The 3 T cell receptor beta chains below were found in one sample sequenced in a study of blood T cell repertoires in COVID-19. Sequencing used immunoSEQ multiplex PCR; TCRdb keeps in-frame clones, though not all of them. The table includes around 340,000 clones, about nine tenths detected once. Sequences were obtained from peripheral blood. All receptors derive from a woman in her fifties or sixties with COVID-19, enrolled during active disease.

The chain carries TRBV2 and TRBJ2-2, with 7 positions matching TRBD1. Germline CDR1 reads SNHLY; CDR2 reads FYNNEI. CDR3 size: 14 residues. J was trimmed by 3 bases and V by 4 bases; bases with no gene match: 2. The CDR3 coding sequence is TGTGCCAGCAGTGGACAGGGAGACACCGGGGAGCTGTTTTTT. As protein: CASSGQGDTGELFF.

The chain has TRBV19 and TRBJ2-7, with D hard to call. This CDR3 spans 14 amino acids. CDR1 and CDR2 from the germline V gene are LNHDA and SQIVND (reference sequence). V lost 5 bases to trimming and J lost 1 base, with 12 bases between them. CDR3 in amino acids: CASSPVFPSYEQYF. CDR3 DNA: TGTGCCAGTAGTCCTGTCTTTCCTTCCTACGAGCAGTACTTC.

The genes are TRBV13 and TRBJ1-2, with 7 bases lining up with TRBD1. Germline loops: CDR1 PRHDT, CDR2 FYEKMQ (reference sequence). V shed 4 bases, J shed 6 bases, and the junction held 14 bases outside the gene matches. The CDR3 length is 16 residues. The CDR3 nucleotides are TGTGCCAGCAGCTCCTCCTCGAGGGGGCGTGACCATGGCTACACCTTC. Translating gives CASSSSSRGRDHGYTF.